This record covers a single T cell receptor beta chain. V dropped 5 bases and J dropped 6; count of bases not matched to a gene: 7. The CDR3 runs to 12 residues. Germline loops: CDR1 GTSNPN, CDR2 SVGIG (reference sequence). Authors' data handling: From reference gene primer amplification, estimates of nucleated cell counts were derived. Sequencing was performed with immunoSEQ multiplex PCR; in TCRdb, only in-frame clones are kept and a portion is missing. V and J calls and clone size are those listed in that table; D and trimming were worked out from the DNA. Of 200,000 to 250,000 clones in the sample, around four fifths were seen once. This sample stems from a study of blood T cell repertoires in COVID-19. Study-wide context: Samples came from the United States, Italy and Spain, spanning acute and convalescent COVID-19. PBMCs, B-cell-depleted T cells, or T cells provided the cDNA or gDNA that made up the material.

Sequenced: peripheral blood. The receptor's source is a woman between 55 and 75 years old who had recovered from COVID-19. V usage is TRBV30 and J usage is TRBJ2-7; TRBD1 matches 7 bases. The DNA for the CDR3 is TGTGCCTGGGGGAACCGACAGGGCGAGCAGTACTTC. Its protein is CAWGNRQGEQYF.